The 21 T cell receptor beta chains below were found in one sample sequenced in a study of cytotoxic CD8 clonotypes in ibrutinib-treated CLL. Generated by immunoSEQ multiplex PCR, the TCRdb table keeps only in-frame clones and is missing some. Among about 21,000 clones, under 80% were seen once, and the ten largest hold roughly 26%. Material: PBMCs, obtained before ibrutinib treatment. The receptors shown here come from a human donor with chronic lymphocytic leukemia.

The chain is built from TRBV9 and TRBJ1-3; TRBD1 matches 7 bases. Looked up from germline, CDR1 is SGDLS and CDR2 is YYNGEE. The CDR3 covers 15 residues. V dropped 4 bases and J dropped 0; count of bases not matched to a gene: 4. CDR3 DNA: TGTGCCAGCAGCCGGGACAGCAGCTCTGGAAACACCATATATTTT. Protein product: CASSRDSSSGNTIYF.

The CDR3 coding sequence is TGTGCCAGCAGCTTAAGGGGTGCGGGAATCTCTGGGGCCAACGTCCTGACTTTC. It yields the protein CASSLRGAGISGANVLTF. This chain links TRBV7-3 with TRBJ2-6, with D possibly matching TRBD2 (6 bases). With 1 base removed from V and 0 bases from J, the gap between germline ends came to 13 bases. The germline CDR1 and CDR2 sequences are SGHTA and FQGTGA. CDR3 length equals 18 residues.

CDR3 DNA: TGTGCCAGCAGCGTAGAAGCTAGTCGTCAGCAGTTCTTC. Translated, it gives CASSVEASRQQFF. The chain links TRBV9 to TRBJ2-1; D is ambiguous. Trimming removed 0 bases from V and 11 bases from J, with 12 bases in between. The CDR3 extends over 13 amino acids. CDR1 and CDR2 from the germline V gene are SGDLS and YYNGEE.

The chain has TRBV21-1 and TRBJ1-5. TRBV21-1 is recorded as a pseudogene. The length of the CDR3 is 14 residues. CDR3 sequence (DNA): TGTGCCAGCAGCAAAGTAGGATTGGGGCAGCCCCAGCATTTT. Its protein is CASSKVGLGQPQHF.

The table lists this clone with a few counts. V is TRBV29-1 and J is TRBJ1-5, with 8 bases identical to TRBD1. The trim removed 7 bases at V and 2 bases at J, leaving 4 bases unmatched. The CDR3 extends over 13 amino acids. Germline loops: CDR1 SQVTM, CDR2 ANQGSEA. Written as DNA, the CDR3 is TGCAGCGCCGCGACAGGGGGCAATCAGCCCCAGCATTTT. Protein sequence: CSAATGGNQPQHF.

The chain joins TRBV7-9 to TRBJ2-1; TRBD1 aligns across 7 bases. V shed 5 bases, J shed 6 bases, and the junction held 10 bases outside the gene matches. Germline values: CDR1 SEHNR, CDR2 FQNEAQ (reference sequence). This CDR3 has 15 amino acids. CDR3 loop: CASSDTGERGNEQFF. The CDR3 coding sequence is TGTGCCAGCAGCGACACAGGGGAACGTGGCAATGAGCAGTTCTTC.

The J gene is TRBJ2-1, the V gene TRBV11-2; 10 bases agree with TRBD2. Germline CDR1 is SGHAT and CDR2 is FQNNGV. The CDR3 is 17 residues long. The J segment lost 2 bases and the V segment lost 5 bases, leaving 9 bases of the junction unmatched. CDR3: CASSQLRTSGTYNEQFF. CDR3 sequence (DNA): TGTGCCAGCAGCCAACTGAGGACTAGCGGAACCTACAATGAGCAGTTCTTC.

The chain combines TRBV7-2 with TRBJ1-1; D may be TRBD1 (5 bases). Trimming took off 2 bases at V and 0 bases at J, with 16 bases between the two ends. CDR3 length: 17 residues. Germline values: CDR1 SGHTA, CDR2 FQGNSA. DNA of the CDR3: TGTGCCAGCAGCTTATACTTTCGGGGCTCGATGAACACTGAAGCTTTCTTT. Its protein is CASSLYFRGSMNTEAFF.

The chain joins TRBV5-1 to TRBJ2-3, with D unclear. This CDR3 is 16 amino acids long. The germline V gene encodes CDR1 SGHRS and CDR2 YFSETQ. Trimming cost V 4 bases and J 2 bases, with 17 bases left between them. CDR3 amino acids: CASSLRLVGHTDTQYF. CDR3 DNA: TGCGCCAGCAGCCTTCGACTGGTGGGTCACACAGATACGCAGTATTTT. Drawing the rest from reference TRBV5-1 and TRBJ2-3, the complete variable domain is KAGVTQTPRYLIKTRGQQVTLSCSPISGHRSVSWYQQTPGQGLQFLFEYFSETQRNKGNFPGRFSGRQFSNSRSEMNVSTLELGDSALYLCASSLRLVGHTDTQYFGPGTRLTVL.

By share of the sample, this clone is medium-sized. The chain joins TRBV7-3 to TRBJ1-1; maybe TRBD1 (5 bases). CDR1 is SGHTA, CDR2 FQGTGA, per germline. V lost 5 bases and J lost 7, with 14 bases in between. The CDR3 runs 13 residues. The CDR3 is CASSPMRGDEAFF. In DNA, the CDR3 is TGTGCCAGCAGCCCTATGCGGGGGGATGAAGCTTTCTTT.

The table lists this clone with a count of one. The rearrangement joins TRBV5-6 to TRBJ2-2; 8 positions agree with TRBD1. The CDR3 contains 15 residues. J gave up 6 bases and V 1 base, and 5 bases lay outside the gene matches. CDR1 is SGHDT and CDR2 is YYEEEE in the germline V gene. The CDR3 spells CASSLLDRVSGELFF. The CDR3 DNA reads as TGTGCCAGCAGCTTGTTGGACAGGGTGTCCGGGGAGCTGTTTTTT.

This clone has just one count. The chain joins TRBV7-8 to TRBJ2-1; 12 positions agree with TRBD2. V lost 3 bases, J lost 9 bases, and 12 bases stayed unmatched. The CDR3 runs 17 residues. Germline CDR1 is SGHVS and CDR2 is FQNEAQ. CDR3 nucleotides: TGTGCCAGCAGCTTCCTCCTAGCGGGAGGGCCCTGGGGTGAGCAGTTCTTC. It codes for CASSFLLAGGPWGEQFF.

This clone is a singleton in its sample. This chain uses TRBV20-1 with TRBJ2-7; possible D gene TRBD2, 6 bases. Germline values: CDR1 DFQATT, CDR2 SNEGSKA (reference sequence). V was trimmed by 3 bases and J by 12 bases, leaving 15 bases between them. The CDR3 runs 11 residues. The DNA of the CDR3 is TGCAGTGCTAGGCGGGGCCCCGCTCGGTACTTC. Translation gives CSARRGPARYF.

The gene calls are TRBV19 and TRBJ1-5; D remains ambiguous. Germline V gene lookup returns CDR1 LNHDA and CDR2 SQIVND (reference sequence). The CDR3 runs to 14 residues. V lost 3 bases and J 6 bases, leaving 12 bases between the germline ends. Written as DNA, the CDR3 is TGTGCCAGTAGTATTCAGGAGGCTACTCAGCCCCAGCATTTT. This codes for CASSIQEATQPQHF.

V gene TRBV5-1 combines with J gene TRBJ2-1; 8 bases fit TRBD2. Trimming cost V 1 base and J 6 bases; bases outside gene matches: 3. The CDR3 totals 14 residues. Germline loops: CDR1 SGHRS, CDR2 YFSETQ. CDR3 sequence (DNA): TGCGCCAGCAGCTTGTTGAGCGGGAGCAATGAGCAGTTCTTC. Its protein product is CASSLLSGSNEQFF.

The CDR3 region is CASSLTGGKTEAFF. CDR3 nucleotide sequence: TGTGCCAGTAGTCTGACGGGCGGGAAGACTGAAGCTTTCTTT. The chain employs TRBV19 and TRBJ1-1; no clear D gene. CDR1 and CDR2 from the germline V gene are LNHDA and SQIVND (reference sequence). This CDR3 is built from 14 residues. V lost 5 bases to trimming and J lost 5 bases, with 15 bases between them.

V gene TRBV5-1 combines with J gene TRBJ2-3; 12 nucleotides align to TRBD2. Trimming took 1 base from V and 1 from J; bases not matched to a gene: 10. The CDR3 has 19 residues. Germline values: CDR1 SGHRS, CDR2 YFSETQ. CDR3 nucleotides: TGCGCCAGCAGCTTGAGGCCGACTAGCGGGAGCCCTGGCACAGATACGCAGTATTTT. It specifies CASSLRPTSGSPGTDTQYF.

The chain has TRBV4-1 and TRBJ2-1, with D maybe TRBD2 (6 bases). Between the trimmed V and J ends, which lost 1 base and 4 bases, there was a span of 14 bases. There are 16 residues in the CDR3. CDR1 and CDR2 from the germline V gene are MGHRA and YSYEKL. Written as DNA, the CDR3 is TGCGCCAGCAGCCAAGGGCGGGGAGGAAGGTACAATGAGCAGTTCTTC. Residues: CASSQGRGGRYNEQFF.

This rearrangement joins TRBV29-1 to TRBJ2-1; 7 nucleotides match TRBD2. The germline V gene encodes CDR1 SQVTM and CDR2 ANQGSEA. Losses at the gene ends were 5 bases for V and 2 bases for J; bases not matched to a gene: 6. CDR3 length: 14 amino acids. The CDR3, as DNA: TGCAGCGTTCCCCCTAGCGGAACCTACAATGAGCAGTTCTTC. This sequence encodes CSVPPSGTYNEQFF.

The chain carries TRBV6-5 and TRBJ1-1; TRBD1 agrees at 8 bases. V lost 6 bases and J lost 5; bases outside the gene matches: 8. In germline, CDR1 is MNHEY, CDR2 SVGAGI. This CDR3 is built from 14 residues. The CDR3 spells CASSKTGVLTEAFF. Written as DNA, the CDR3 is TGTGCCAGCAGCAAGACAGGGGTGTTAACTGAAGCTTTCTTT.

This clone was picked up one time. The chain couples TRBV9 to TRBJ2-3, with D maybe TRBD1 (6 bases). Trimming pared 1 base from V and 0 bases from J, leaving 9 bases between. CDR3 length equals 15 residues. The germline V gene has CDR1 SGDLS and CDR2 YYNGEE. CDR3: CASSVTGSSTDTQYF. The CDR3 DNA sequence: TGTGCCAGCAGCGTAACAGGGTCTAGCACAGATACGCAGTATTTT. The entire variable domain, with the rest obtained from reference TRBV9 and TRBJ2-3, is as follows: DSGVTQTPKHLITATGQRVTLRCSPRSGDLSVYWYQQSLDQGLQFLIQYYNGEERAKGNILERFSAQQFPDLHSELNLSSLELGDSALYFCASSVTGSSTDTQYFGPGTRLTVL.